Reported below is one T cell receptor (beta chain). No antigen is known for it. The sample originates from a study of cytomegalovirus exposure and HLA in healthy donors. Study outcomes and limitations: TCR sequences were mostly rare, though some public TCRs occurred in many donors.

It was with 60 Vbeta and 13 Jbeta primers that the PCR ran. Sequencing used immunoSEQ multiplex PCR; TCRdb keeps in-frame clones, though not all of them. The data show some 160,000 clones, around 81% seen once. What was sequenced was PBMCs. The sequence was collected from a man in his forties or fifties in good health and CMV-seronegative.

CDR3 amino acids: CASSERGTIVGTGELFF. In DNA form, the CDR3 reads TGTGCCAGCAGTGAAAGGGGCACCATAGTGGGCACCGGGGAGCTGTTTTTT. V and J are TRBV2 and TRBJ2-2; possibly TRBD1 for D (5 bases). The CDR3 is 17 amino acids. V was shortened by 2 bases and J by 4 bases, with 17 bases between the two germline ends. The germline CDR1 and CDR2 sequences are SNHLY and FYNNEI.